The 24 T cell receptor beta chains in this list originate from one sample, sequenced in a study of blood T cell repertoires in COVID-19. The assay was immunoSEQ multiplex PCR, and TCRdb's table has in-frame clones only and misses some. The repertoire holds about 220,000 clones, 80% to 90% seen once, with more than 4.5% in the top ten. The sample taken for sequencing was peripheral blood. Receptor source: a woman aged 60 to 75 who had recovered from COVID-19.

The J gene is TRBJ2-3, the V gene TRBV19; 9 positions agree with TRBD2. The junction had 3 bases not matched to a gene; V was cut back by 6 bases and J by 5 bases. CDR1 and CDR2 from the germline V gene are LNHDA and SQIVND (reference sequence). The CDR3 is 13 residues long. The CDR3 nucleotides are TGTGCCAGTAGAGCACTAGCGGGAGATACGCAGTATTTT. It specifies CASRALAGDTQYF.

The rearrangement uses TRBV6-1 and TRBJ1-5, with a tentative D call TRBD1 (5 bases). The CDR3 is 16 residues long. Germline CDR1 MNHNS, CDR2 SASEGT. V lost 4 bases and J lost 1, with 14 bases in between. Here the CDR3 reads CASSASPGGSNQPQHF. The CDR3 DNA is TGTGCCAGCAGTGCCTCCCCGGGGGGGAGCAATCAGCCCCAGCATTTT.

The gene calls are TRBV11-2 and TRBJ1-2; TRBD1 might be the D (5 bases). The CDR3 covers 16 residues. Trimming pared 5 bases from V and 5 bases from J, leaving 21 bases between. Per germline, CDR1 SGHAT and CDR2 FQNNGV. CDR3 loop: CASSTFVRAWRYGYTF. The CDR3 nucleotides are TGTGCCAGCAGCACCTTCGTCAGGGCGTGGCGTTATGGCTACACCTTC.

The rearrangement uses TRBV6-5 and TRBJ2-7, with 7 bases lining up with TRBD1. Germline trimming cut 7 bases from V and 7 bases from J; bases unmatched to any gene: 13. This CDR3 region has 14 residues. Germline CDR1 reads MNHEY; CDR2 reads SVGAGI. The CDR3 sequence is CASTVGGSLGEQYF. The DNA for the CDR3 is TGTGCCAGCACCGTAGGGGGCAGTCTAGGAGAGCAGTACTTC.

The J gene is TRBJ2-3, the V gene TRBV3-1 (or the pseudogene TRBV3-2), with D uncertain. With 3 bases removed from V and 4 bases from J, the gap between germline ends came to 11 bases. Per the germline V gene, CDR1 is LGHDT and CDR2 is YNNKEL (reference sequence). The CDR3 spans 14 residues. CDR3 DNA: TGTGCCAGCAGCCATCCCTTCGGTTCAGATACGCAGTATTTT. Translation gives CASSHPFGSDTQYF.

The genes are TRBV7-3 and TRBJ2-7; D possibly corresponds to TRBD2 (5 bases). V dropped 6 bases and J dropped 3 bases, with 12 bases sitting between them. Germline-derived CDR1 and CDR2 are SGHTA and FQGTGA. There are 13 residues in the CDR3. The CDR3 DNA follows: TGTGCCAGCAGTTCACTAGTGGGCTACGAGCAGTACTTC. Residues: CASSSLVGYEQYF.

This sequence joins TRBV12-3 or TRBV12-4 and TRBJ2-1; 8 positions match TRBD2. The CDR3 sequence is 12 residues long. After removal of 6 bases from V and 7 bases from J, the junction contained 2 bases not matched to a gene. The CDR3 protein is CASRVAGNEQFF. DNA of the CDR3: TGTGCCAGCAGAGTAGCGGGGAATGAGCAGTTCTTC.

The V gene is TRBV19, the J gene TRBJ2-6; 8 positions match TRBD1. The V and J ends lost 3 bases and 2 bases, in that order; junction bases with no gene match: 6. This CDR3 has 17 amino acids. Germline CDR1 and CDR2: LNHDA and SQIVND (reference sequence). This chain's CDR3 is CASSIGDRRAGANVLTF. In DNA form, the CDR3 reads TGTGCCAGTAGTATCGGGGACAGGAGGGCTGGGGCCAACGTCCTGACTTTC. The full variable domain, its missing parts supplied by reference TRBV19 and TRBJ2-6, is DGGITQSPKYLFRKEGQNVTLSCEQNLNHDAMYWYRQDPGQGLRLIYYSQIVNDFQKGDIAEGYSVSREKKESFPLTVTSAQKNPTAFYLCASSIGDRRAGANVLTFGAGSRLTVL.

The chain uses TRBV9 and TRBJ2-1, with 8 bases identical to TRBD2. This CDR3 has 17 residues. Trimming removed 0 bases from V and 3 bases from J; junction bases left unmatched: 8. Germline loops: CDR1 SGDLS, CDR2 YYNGEE. CDR3 nucleotides: TGTGCCAGCAGCGTAGACCGGGGGGGGCCGGGCTACAATGAGCAGTTCTTC. Translated: CASSVDRGGPGYNEQFF.

This chain uses TRBV5-1 with TRBJ2-7; 7 bases agree with TRBD1. Germline values: CDR1 SGHRS, CDR2 YFSETQ. Trimming at V came to 3 bases and at J to 6 bases, leaving 6 bases not matched to a gene. The CDR3 has 13 residues. Here the CDR3 DNA reads TGCGCCAGCAGCTCTCAGGGGGTCTCCGAGCAGTACTTC. It is translated as CASSSQGVSEQYF. Complete variable domain (other parts from reference TRBV5-1 and TRBJ2-7): KAGVTQTPRYLIKTRGQQVTLSCSPISGHRSVSWYQQTPGQGLQFLFEYFSETQRNKGNFPGRFSGRQFSNSRSEMNVSTLELGDSALYLCASSSQGVSEQYFGPGTRLTVT.

There are a few counts of this clone. The J gene is TRBJ2-1, the V gene TRBV4-2; D perhaps matches TRBD1 (5 bases). The CDR3 runs to 13 residues. V lost 4 bases and J 3 bases, leaving 7 bases between the germline ends. CDR1 and CDR2 from the germline V gene are LGHNA and YNFKEQ. The CDR3 nucleotides read TGTGCCAGCAGCCGACAGAACTACAATGAGCAGTTCTTC. Its protein is CASSRQNYNEQFF.

With regard to this clone: The junction departs from the called germline gene at one end, perhaps through a read error. The chain links TRBV11-2 to TRBJ2-6; D not certain. From germline, CDR1 is SGHAT and CDR2 FQNNGV. The CDR3 totals 15 residues. The CDR3 DNA is TGTGCCAGCAGCTTAGGAGGTTCTGGTGCCAACGTCCTGACTTTC. Its protein product is CASSLGGSGANVLTF.

This chain joins TRBV6-5 and TRBJ1-2; D is ambiguous. This CDR3 is built from 15 residues. Germline-derived CDR1 and CDR2 are MNHEY and SVGAGI. Trimming removed 7 bases at V and 1 base at J, with 16 bases between. CDR3 nucleotide sequence: TGTGCCAGCACCGATTGGGCCTATCGTAACTATGGCTACACCTTC. Protein: CASTDWAYRNYGYTF.

As DNA, the CDR3 is TGTGCCGGCTTGACAGGGGGCCCAGATACGCAGTATTTT. It specifies CAGLTGGPDTQYF. The chain recombines TRBV30 with TRBJ2-3; 10 positions agree with TRBD1. From germline, CDR1 is GTSNPN and CDR2 SVGIG (reference sequence). Trimming cost V 8 bases and J 4 bases; bases outside gene matches: 6. The CDR3 runs to 13 residues. The full variable domain, rest sourced from reference TRBV30 and TRBJ2-3, is SQTIHQWPATLVQPVGSPLSLECTVEGTSNPNLYWYRQAAGRGLQLLFYSVGIGQISSEVPQNLSASRPQDRQFILSSKKLLLSDSGFYLCAGLTGGPDTQYFGPGTRLTVL.

This clone has a handful of counts. In the same sample, other DNA sequences code for this CDR3. This sequence joins TRBV7-9 and TRBJ1-2; 7 bases align to TRBD1. V shed 4 bases and J 1 base; nucleotides not matched to a gene: 6. The CDR3 spans 15 residues. From germline, CDR1 is SEHNR and CDR2 FQNEAQ (reference sequence). The CDR3 spells CASSSGTDFNYGYTF. The CDR3 nucleotides read TGTGCCAGCAGCTCCGGGACAGATTTTAACTATGGCTACACCTTC. Full variable domain (rest looked up from reference TRBV7-9 and TRBJ1-2): DTGVSQNPRHKITKRGQNVTFRCDPISEHNRLYWYRQTLGQGPEFLTYFQNEAQLEKSRLLSDRFSAERPKGSFSTLEIQRTEQGDSAMYLCASSSGTDFNYGYTFGSGTRLTVV.

The chain employs TRBV9 and TRBJ2-1; 9 bases are shared with TRBD2. Losses at the gene ends were 4 bases for V and 3 bases for J; bases not matched to a gene: 8. The CDR3 extends over 16 amino acids. Germline values: CDR1 SGDLS, CDR2 YYNGEE. The CDR3 DNA sequence: TGTGCCAGCAGCCCTCGACTAGCGGTACTCTACAATGAGCAGTTCTTC. Its translation is CASSPRLAVLYNEQFF.

In its sample, this clone was seen a few times. The chain employs TRBV10-3 and TRBJ2-2; D is possibly TRBD2 (5 bases). V was trimmed by 10 bases and J by 2 bases, leaving 8 bases between them. Germline V gives CDR1 ENHRY, CDR2 SYGVKD. The CDR3 length is 12 residues. The CDR3 loop is CATGLNTGELFF. In nucleotides, the CDR3 is TGTGCCACCGGACTTAACACCGGGGAGCTGTTTTTT.

This clone showed up just once. This chain uses TRBV9 with TRBJ1-4; D remains ambiguous. Germline V gives CDR1 SGDLS, CDR2 YYNGEE. The CDR3 loop spans 14 amino acids. V gave up 4 bases and J gave up 6 bases, with 13 bases separating them. In DNA, the CDR3 is TGTGCCAGCAGCCCAAGGCGGCGGGATGAAAAACTGTTTTTT. Residues: CASSPRRRDEKLFF.

The chain links TRBV9 to TRBJ2-5; 7 positions agree with TRBD2. Germline V gene lookup returns CDR1 SGDLS and CDR2 YYNGEE. CDR3 length equals 15 residues. V lost 0 bases to trimming and J lost 0 bases; unmatched junction nucleotides: 2. CDR3 sequence: CASSVGAGNQETQYF. The CDR3, as DNA: TGTGCCAGCAGCGTAGGAGCGGGGAACCAAGAGACCCAGTACTTC.

About this clone: Other DNA variants within this sample encode the same CDR3. The rearrangement joins TRBV6-5 to TRBJ2-2; TRBD2 is a possible D gene (5 bases). The CDR3 is 13 residues long. Between the trimmed V and J ends, which lost 8 bases and 7 bases, there was a span of 14 bases. Germline-derived CDR1 and CDR2 are MNHEY and SVGAGI. The CDR3 region has the DNA TGTGCCAGCGGACGAGGGATGGTCGGGGAGCTGTTTTTT. Translating it yields CASGRGMVGELFF.

J is TRBJ1-6 and V is TRBV30; TRBD1 might be the D (5 bases). The CDR3 spans 13 residues. Trimming stripped 1 base from V and 10 bases from J, with 11 bases between. In germline, CDR1 is GTSNPN, CDR2 SVGIG (reference sequence). This CDR3 is CAWSARQWSPLHF. The CDR3 nucleotides read TGTGCCTGGAGTGCAAGACAGTGGTCACCCCTCCACTTT.

The chain combines TRBV29-1 with TRBJ2-1, with 7 bases that match TRBD2. V lost 7 bases to trimming and J lost 8 bases; unmatched junction nucleotides: 5. The length of the CDR3 is 11 residues. The germline V gene has CDR1 SQVTM and CDR2 ANQGSEA. The CDR3 DNA sequence: TGCAGCGGCAGACTAGCCTATGAGCAGTTCTTC. Its protein product is CSGRLAYEQFF.

The rearrangement joins TRBV5-1 to TRBJ2-1; 8 bases fit TRBD2. V was clipped by 2 bases and J by 3 bases; unmatched bases: 4. Germline V gives CDR1 SGHRS, CDR2 YFSETQ. The CDR3 totals 15 residues. CDR3 sequence (DNA): TGCGCCAGCAGCTTAAGCGGGGGTTTCTACAATGAGCAGTTCTTC. Protein sequence: CASSLSGGFYNEQFF.

The rearrangement joins TRBV30 to TRBJ1-3, with D perhaps TRBD1 (5 bases). CDR1 is GTSNPN and CDR2 is SVGIG in the germline V gene (reference sequence). V shed 3 bases and J shed 1 base, with 13 bases lying between them. CDR3 length: 15 amino acids. The CDR3 region is CAWRPLGLSGNTIYF. The CDR3 DNA follows: TGTGCCTGGAGGCCCTTGGGACTTTCTGGAAACACCATATATTTT. Using reference TRBV30 and TRBJ1-3 for the parts outside the CDR3, the full variable domain is SQTIHQWPATLVQPVGSPLSLECTVEGTSNPNLYWYRQAAGRGLQLLFYSVGIGQISSEVPQNLSASRPQDRQFILSSKKLLLSDSGFYLCAWRPLGLSGNTIYFGEGSWLTVV.